The 28 T cell receptor beta chains in this list originate from one sample, sequenced in a study of cytomegalovirus exposure and HLA in healthy donors. The PCR had 60 Vbeta and 13 Jbeta primers. Produced via immunoSEQ multiplex PCR; TCRdb's table is partial and in-frame only. Here the sample spans about 85,000 clones, 80% being singletons. Sequencing used PBMCs. Receptor source: a middle-aged man in good health and CMV-seropositive.

This clone was seen only once. The chain is built from TRBV10-3 and TRBJ1-1, with D tentatively TRBD1 (6 bases). Germline lookup yields CDR1 ENHRY and CDR2 SYGVKD. The V end lost 7 bases, the J end lost 5 bases, and 11 bases lay between the germline ends. The CDR3 sequence is 12 residues long. CDR3 DNA sequence: TGTGCCATCACAGGGGCGGGTACTGAAGCTTTCTTT. Residues: CAITGAGTEAFF.

The chain couples TRBV5-1 to TRBJ2-3, with 8 bases matching TRBD1. Germline V CDR1 and CDR2: SGHRS, YFSETQ. Trimming took 1 base from V and 6 from J; bases not matched to a gene: 7. The CDR3 consists of 15 residues. The CDR3 DNA reads TGCGCCAGCAGCTTGTCGTCAGGGGGCGGTGATACGCAGTATTTT. Encoded protein: CASSLSSGGGDTQYF.

The chain combines TRBV19 with TRBJ1-2, with 10 bases matching TRBD1. The CDR3 contains 15 residues. Germline CDR1 is LNHDA and CDR2 is SQIVND (reference sequence). V lost 5 bases and J lost 4; bases outside the gene matches: 7. Written as DNA, the CDR3 is TGTGCCAGTAGTGTCGACAGGGGGCGAGTCTATGGCTACACCTTC. Its protein is CASSVDRGRVYGYTF.

The chain recombines TRBV10-3 with TRBJ2-3; 9 bases fit TRBD1. The CDR3 is 15 residues long. Germline CDR1 ENHRY, CDR2 SYGVKD. Trimming cost V 4 bases and J 2 bases; bases outside gene matches: 4. CDR3 nucleotide sequence: TGTGCCATCAGTGGGACAGGGGATCCCACAGATACGCAGTATTTT. Translation gives CAISGTGDPTDTQYF.

The J gene is TRBJ2-5, the V gene TRBV28; weak D call: TRBD1 (5 bases). Trimming took 11 bases from V and 4 from J, leaving 14 bases between them. This CDR3 region has 12 residues. Germline V gene data show CDR1 as MDHEN and CDR2 as SYDVKM. The CDR3 reads CASVGDPETQYF. CDR3 coding DNA: TGTGCCTCGGTAGGGGATCCAGAGACCCAGTACTTC.

This chain connects TRBV10-3 to TRBJ1-1; perhaps TRBD1 as D (5 bases). Germline V gene lookup returns CDR1 ENHRY and CDR2 SYGVKD. V shed 8 bases and J shed 1 base, with 14 bases lying between them. The CDR3 has 14 amino acids. This CDR3 reads CAIQRGGENTEAFF. Here the CDR3 DNA reads TGTGCCATCCAGCGCGGGGGAGAGAACACTGAAGCTTTCTTT.

This clone has a handful of counts. The chain uses TRBV11-2 and TRBJ2-7; 10 bases fit TRBD1. V gave up 2 bases and J gave up 0 bases; unmatched junction bases: 1. CDR3 size: 15 residues. From germline, CDR1 is SGHAT and CDR2 FQNNGV. The DNA for the CDR3 is TGTGCCAGCAGCTTACGGGACAGGGGCTCCTACGAGCAGTACTTC. This encodes CASSLRDRGSYEQYF.

The J gene is TRBJ2-5, the V gene TRBV5-1; TRBD2 matches 7 bases. The CDR3 consists of 14 residues. Looked up from germline, CDR1 is SGHRS and CDR2 is YFSETQ. Trimming removed 4 bases from V and 3 bases from J; junction bases left unmatched: 6. The CDR3 loop is CASSASSGKETQYF. DNA of the CDR3: TGCGCCAGCAGCGCATCTAGCGGAAAAGAGACCCAGTACTTC.

The V gene is TRBV7-2, the J gene TRBJ1-1, with TRBD1 matching 7 bases. The V gene's germline CDR1 is SGHTA and CDR2 FQGNSA. V shed 0 bases and J 0 bases; nucleotides not matched to a gene: 7. The CDR3 is made up of 17 amino acids. The CDR3 sequence: CASSLARDRQLNTEAFF. The CDR3 DNA follows: TGTGCCAGCAGCTTAGCTAGGGACAGACAGTTGAACACTGAAGCTTTCTTT.

CDR3 DNA: TGTGCCAGCAGAGGACAAACTATCAGCCCCCAGCATTTT. Amino acids: CASRGQTISPQHF. This chain uses TRBV19 with TRBJ1-5, with D maybe TRBD1 (5 bases). Germline lookup yields CDR1 LNHDA and CDR2 SQIVND (reference sequence). The CDR3 contains 13 residues. The V end was cut by 9 bases, the J end by 10 bases, with 19 bases between.

This clone was observed a single time. This sequence joins TRBV2 and TRBJ2-5; D is perhaps TRBD2 (7 bases). This CDR3 region has 16 residues. In germline, CDR1 is SNHLY, CDR2 FYNNEI. The V and J ends lost 1 base and 1 base respectively, with 13 bases between them. The CDR3 here is CASSEEGRGFQETQYF. CDR3 nucleotides: TGTGCCAGCAGTGAAGAGGGGAGGGGGTTCCAAGAGACCCAGTACTTC. The full variable domain, rest sourced from reference TRBV2 and TRBJ2-5, is EPEVTQTPSHQVTQMGQEVILRCVPISNHLYFYWYRQILGQKVEFLVSFYNNEISEKSEIFDDQFSVERPDGSNFTLKIRSTKLEDSAMYFCASSEEGRGFQETQYFGPGTRLLVL.

This clone was seen a few times. The V and J genes are TRBV2 and TRBJ1-3; D is unclear. Trimming stripped 5 bases from V and 1 base from J, with 9 bases between. From germline, CDR1 is SNHLY and CDR2 FYNNEI. CDR3 length: 14 residues. The CDR3 sequence: CASSSTNSGNTIYF. The CDR3, as DNA: TGTGCCAGCAGTTCGACAAATTCTGGAAACACCATATATTTT. Drawing the rest from reference TRBV2 and TRBJ1-3, the complete variable domain is EPEVTQTPSHQVTQMGQEVILRCVPISNHLYFYWYRQILGQKVEFLVSFYNNEISEKSEIFDDQFSVERPDGSNFTLKIRSTKLEDSAMYFCASSSTNSGNTIYFGEGSWLTVV.

This chain links TRBV30 with TRBJ2-7; D perhaps matches TRBD2 (5 bases). V was trimmed by 6 bases and J by 4 bases, leaving 13 bases between them. CDR1 is GTSNPN and CDR2 is SVGIG in the germline V gene (reference sequence). The CDR3 runs 12 residues. This CDR3 reads CACSLDPYEQYF. CDR3 DNA sequence: TGTGCCTGTTCACTAGATCCTTACGAGCAGTACTTC. Together with reference TRBV30 and TRBJ2-7, the CDR3 gives the full variable domain: SQTIHQWPATLVQPVGSPLSLECTVEGTSNPNLYWYRQAAGRGLQLLFYSVGIGQISSEVPQNLSASRPQDRQFILSSKKLLLSDSGFYLCACSLDPYEQYFGPGTRLTVT.

This clone was seen once. The chain employs TRBV9 and TRBJ2-1, with TRBD2 identical over 8 bases. The CDR3 sequence is 14 residues long. Germline CDR1 reads SGDLS; CDR2 reads YYNGEE. The ends lost 3 bases at V and 6 bases at J; junction bases unmatched: 5. The CDR3 DNA is TGTGCCAGCAGCGATGGGACTAGAAGCAATGAGCAGTTCTTC. Encoded protein: CASSDGTRSNEQFF. Full variable domain (remainder filled in from reference TRBV9 and TRBJ2-1): DSGVTQTPKHLITATGQRVTLRCSPRSGDLSVYWYQQSLDQGLQFLIQYYNGEERAKGNILERFSAQQFPDLHSELNLSSLELGDSALYFCASSDGTRSNEQFFGPGTRLTVL.

This clone was observed a single time. A read error may account for a junction end that differs from germline. The chain recombines TRBV7-9 with TRBJ2-2, with 12 bases that match TRBD2. This CDR3 region has 17 residues. The germline gives CDR1 SEHNR, CDR2 FQNEAQ (reference sequence). CDR3 in amino acids: CSSSLRSYGLAGGELFF. CDR3 DNA: TGTTCCAGCAGCTTGCGATCATATGGACTAGCGGGAGGGGAGCTGTTTTTT.

Concerning this clone itself: The junction does not match germline at one end; this may be a read error. V and J are TRBV7-9 and TRBJ2-2, with 11 bases fitting TRBD2. CDR1 and CDR2 (germline): SEHNR, FQNEAQ (reference sequence). CDR3 length: 18 residues. Here the CDR3 DNA reads TGTTCCAGCAGGCTTCCCCCCGGGACTAGCGGTAACACCGGGGAGCTGTTTTTT. It encodes CSSRLPPGTSGNTGELFF.

In this sample, this clone turned up once. The gene calls are TRBV10-3 and TRBJ2-1; 9 bases are shared with TRBD2. The CDR3 sequence is 16 residues long. Germline assignment: CDR1 ENHRY and CDR2 SYGVKD. V lost 2 bases and J lost 6; bases outside the gene matches: 8. CDR3 sequence: CAISEGPGLAGNEQFF. CDR3 coding DNA: TGTGCCATCAGTGAGGGACCGGGACTAGCTGGCAATGAGCAGTTCTTC.

The chain is built from TRBV11-3 and TRBJ2-3; D perhaps matches TRBD2 (6 bases). The CDR3 runs to 14 residues. The germline V and J ends were trimmed by 5 bases and 0 bases, with 9 bases remaining between them. Germline V gene sequence: CDR1 SGHNT, CDR2 YENEEA. As DNA, the CDR3 is TGTGCCAGCAGCAACGGAGGGAGCACAGATACGCAGTATTTT. Protein product: CASSNGGSTDTQYF.

This chain links TRBV5-1 with TRBJ1-2; no clear D. The germline V and J ends were trimmed by 4 bases and 7 bases, with 11 bases remaining between them. Germline V CDR1 and CDR2: SGHRS, YFSETQ. CDR3 length: 12 residues. In nucleotides, the CDR3 is TGCGCCAGCAGCCCCCTTTCCCCTGGCTACACCTTC. It codes for CASSPLSPGYTF.

In the case of this clone: Compared with germline, one end of the junction differs, possibly owing to a read error. J is TRBJ2-1 and V is TRBV7-7; 8 bases are shared with TRBD2. This CDR3 has 15 amino acids. Per the germline V gene, CDR1 is SSHAT and CDR2 is FNYEAQ (reference sequence). DNA of the CDR3: TGTGCTAGCAGCTTATTAGCGGGGAACAGCAATGAGCAGTTCTTC. Translated: CASSLLAGNSNEQFF.

The rearrangement uses TRBV15 and TRBJ2-3; D uncertain. Looked up from germline, CDR1 is LNHNV and CDR2 is YYDKDF (reference sequence). The CDR3 spans 15 residues. With 0 bases removed from V and 1 base from J, the gap between germline ends came to 8 bases. CDR3 nucleotides: TGTGCCACCAGCAGAGACCCCCGGGGCACAGATACGCAGTATTTT. Amino acids: CATSRDPRGTDTQYF.

The V and J genes are TRBV19 and TRBJ1-4; 9 bases map to TRBD1. Per germline, CDR1 LNHDA and CDR2 SQIVND (reference sequence). This CDR3 is 14 amino acids long. V lost 3 bases to trimming and J lost 7 bases; unmatched junction nucleotides: 3. This CDR3 reads CASSIRQGVEKLFF. Written as DNA, the CDR3 is TGTGCCAGTAGTATCCGACAGGGGGTTGAAAAACTGTTTTTT. Complete variable domain (other parts from reference TRBV19 and TRBJ1-4): DGGITQSPKYLFRKEGQNVTLSCEQNLNHDAMYWYRQDPGQGLRLIYYSQIVNDFQKGDIAEGYSVSREKKESFPLTVTSAQKNPTAFYLCASSIRQGVEKLFFGSGTQLSVL.

This sequence joins TRBV11-2 and TRBJ2-7; tentative D call: TRBD2 (6 bases). Looked up from germline, CDR1 is SGHAT and CDR2 is FQNNGV. The CDR3 is 19 residues long. V lost 1 base to trimming and J lost 1 base, with 23 bases between them. The CDR3 bases are TGTGCCAGCAGCTTAGGGGGGGTCCTGGCGGCGGAAGCTTCCTACGAGCAGTACTTC. Its translation: CASSLGGVLAAEASYEQYF.

The chain employs TRBV29-1 and TRBJ1-2, with D unclear. The germline gives CDR1 SQVTM, CDR2 ANQGSEA. V lost 0 bases and J 2 bases, leaving 19 bases between the germline ends. This CDR3 has 17 amino acids. The CDR3 DNA reads TGCAGCGTTGAAGATCGGGGAGGCCCGGCGCGCAACTATGGCTACACCTTC. Translated: CSVEDRGGPARNYGYTF.

This clone was counted a few times. The V gene is TRBV5-1, the J gene TRBJ1-1, with D tentatively TRBD1 (5 bases). Germline V gene lookup returns CDR1 SGHRS and CDR2 YFSETQ. The CDR3 covers 13 residues. Trimming removed 2 bases from V and 3 bases from J, with 8 bases in between. The CDR3 reads CASSFDSDTEAFF. In DNA form, the CDR3 reads TGCGCCAGCAGCTTTGACAGTGACACTGAAGCTTTCTTT.

The CDR3 DNA reads as TGTGCCAGCAGTGAAGGATTGGCCAGAAGAGATACGCAGTATTTT. This translates into CASSEGLARRDTQYF. This chain links TRBV6-1 with TRBJ2-3, with unresolved D. Germline values: CDR1 MNHNS, CDR2 SASEGT. The CDR3 runs to 15 residues. Trimming pared 1 base from V and 5 bases from J, leaving 13 bases between.

The chain joins TRBV10-3 to TRBJ2-7; 8 positions match TRBD2. Germline CDR1 and CDR2: ENHRY and SYGVKD. The trim removed 0 bases at V and 1 base at J, leaving 5 bases unmatched. The CDR3 length is 16 residues. The CDR3 coding sequence is TGTGCCATCAGTGAGTCAGGAAGCGGGAGTTCCTACGAGCAGTACTTC. Translating it yields CAISESGSGSSYEQYF.

The chain links TRBV5-6 to TRBJ2-2; 9 nucleotides match TRBD2. Germline CDR1 is SGHDT and CDR2 is YYEEEE. The length of the CDR3 is 16 residues. V dropped 2 bases and J dropped 2; count of bases not matched to a gene: 4. The CDR3 DNA follows: TGTGCCAGCAGCTTAGCTAGCGGGGAAAACACCGGGGAGCTGTTTTTT. Its translation is CASSLASGENTGELFF.